This T cell receptor (beta chain) was retrieved from a study of T cells in Graves' hyperthyroidism and ophthalmopathy. What was amplified from RNA transcripts were TCR beta CDR3 regions. HTBI primers drove first-round RT-PCR of the TCR CDR3. TCRdb analysed the multiplex PCR reads with MiXCR anew, one entry per CDR3 protein. The sample has around 760,000 distinct CDR3 sequences, over 35% seen once. Findings of the study overall: Using 13 V-J features, a model discriminated ophthalmopathy from stable hyperthyroidism.

With a duration under 2 months, the hyperthyroidism was newly diagnosed in patients aged 18 to 65. Every diagnosis used clinical symptoms, serum thyroxine and TRAb, thyroid ultrasound and orbital computed tomography. Comment on this clonotype: No antigen is known for it.

This CDR3 has 13 amino acids. Germline V gives CDR1 GTSNPN, CDR2 SVGIG (reference sequence). The ends were cut back, 5 bases at V and 5 bases at J, with 10 bases in the middle. This receptor was identified in a woman in her 40s with Graves' hyperthyroidism. The sequencing input was blood. The chain links TRBV30 to TRBJ1-6; no definite D call. CDR3 sequence reads: CAWARGDNSPLHF. The CDR3 DNA reads as TGTGCCTGGGCCCGGGGAGATAATTCACCCCTCCACTTT. The variable domain in full, with the rest retrieved from reference TRBV30 and TRBJ1-6, is SQTIHQWPATLVQPVGSPLSLECTVEGTSNPNLYWYRQAAGRGLQLLFYSVGIGQISSEVPQNLSASRPQDRQFILSSKKLLLSDSGFYLCAWARGDNSPLHFGNGTRLTVT.